The clone carrying this T cell receptor beta chain was seen a few times. Its cognate antigen is unknown. There are 13 residues in the CDR3. From germline, CDR1 is SQVTM and CDR2 ANQGSEA. Trimming took 3 bases from V and 2 from J, leaving 9 bases between them. The sample originates from a study of T-cell reconstitution after alpha-beta-depleted transplantation in children. Overall study findings and caveats: By about two months after transplant, alpha-beta T cells reportedly arose from several hundred graft clones that had expanded. It was surviving recipient T cells and thymic progenitors that gave some patients high TCRbeta diversity at day 60.

Preparation of the TCRbeta library used unique molecular identifiers. MiXCR, applied by TCRdb to the PCR reads, yields one record per CDR3 protein. The repertoire holds some 130,000 distinct CDR3 sequences, about 9.6% seen once, with around 24% in the top ten. This receptor was obtained from a girl less than two years old who had a stem cell transplant for combined immunodeficiency, so the T cells may come from the graft donor. Specimen: PBMCs, mostly from graft donor cells, collected 180 days after TCRalphabeta/CD19-depleted stem cell transplant. J is TRBJ2-3 and V is TRBV29-1; D is ambiguous. The CDR3 is CSVEGQHTDTQYF. As DNA, the CDR3 is TGCAGCGTTGAGGGCCAGCACACAGATACGCAGTATTTT.